The present T cell receptor (beta chain) was sequenced within a study of T-cell reconstitution after alpha-beta-depleted transplantation in children. This clonotype has a count of ten or more. What it binds is not known. Unique molecular identifiers were incorporated during preparation of the TCRbeta library. TCRdb used MiXCR to reprocess the PCR reads, holding one entry per CDR3 protein. Here the sample spans fewer than 550,000 distinct CDR3 sequences, over 9.5% being singletons. Points from the study as a whole: The authors attributed T-cell counts and diversity one year after transplant mostly to newly produced T cells.

This clonotype was obtained from a child aged 2 to 15 with inherited bone marrow failure, due to receive a stem cell transplant. Specimen: PBMCs, collected before TCRalphabeta/CD19-depleted stem cell transplant.

CDR3 region: CASKDREGYEQYF. Here the CDR3 DNA reads TGTGCCAGCAAGGACAGGGAGGGCTACGAGCAGTACTTC. The V call is TRBV2, the J call TRBJ2-7, with TRBD1 as a possible D gene (8 bases). This CDR3 has 13 amino acids. The germline CDR1 and CDR2 sequences are SNHLY and FYNNEI. Trimming left V 7 bases short and J 3 bases short, with 13 bases between.